The rows below give T cell receptor beta chains drawn from one sample of a study of monozygotic twins with cystic fibrosis. Clones were sequenced by immunoSEQ multiplex PCR, and TCRdb holds only the in-frame ones, with some missing. Among 30,000 to 35,000 clones listed, approximately 97% were seen once. Sequencing was done on a sample of blood. Source of these receptors: a girl aged 2 to 10 with cystic fibrosis. Both conserved end residues are part of each CDR3. A D gene is named only where the DNA matches it firmly. Clone sizes are given selectively: once, few, many, or a class where the clone is expanded.

CDR3 DNA: TGTGCCAGCAGCTTGGCCGGGACAGCTAACTATGGCTACACCTTC
CDR3 protein: CASSLAGTANYGYTF
CDR3 length: 15
D gene: TRBD1
V gene: TRBV5-4
J gene: TRBJ1-2
clone size: .

CDR3 DNA: TGCGCCAGCAGCCAACCCAGACAGAGCGGGGAGCTGTTTTTT
CDR3 protein: CASSQPRQSGELFF
CDR3 length: 14
D gene: .
V gene: TRBV4-1
J gene: TRBJ2-2
clone size: .

CDR3 DNA: TGCGCCAGCAGCTTGGAGGCGACAGGGGGCACCTCCGAGACCCAGTACTTC
CDR3 protein: CASSLEATGGTSETQYF
CDR3 length: 17
D gene: TRBD1
V gene: TRBV5-1
J gene: TRBJ2-5
clone size: .

CDR3 DNA: TGTGCCAGCACCCTTGGGGACTTCGGCACTGAAGCTTTCTTT
CDR3 protein: CASTLGDFGTEAFF
CDR3 length: 14
D gene: .
V gene: TRBV9
J gene: TRBJ1-1
clone size: .

CDR3 DNA: TGTGCCAGCAGTGGCCGGGACAGGGGGACCTACGAGCAGTACTTC
CDR3 protein: CASSGRDRGTYEQYF
CDR3 length: 15
D gene: TRBD1
V gene: TRBV6-1
J gene: TRBJ2-7
clone size: .

CDR3 DNA: TGTGCCTCACAGGGTGAAGGGCGGAATTCACCCCTCCACTTT
CDR3 protein: CASQGEGRNSPLHF
CDR3 length: 14
D gene: .
V gene: TRBV25-1
J gene: TRBJ1-6
clone size: once

CDR3 DNA: TGTGCCAGCTCACCACTGACCGGGACGGTGGGTGAGCAGTACTTC
CDR3 protein: CASSPLTGTVGEQYF
CDR3 length: 15
D gene: .
V gene: TRBV18
J gene: TRBJ2-7
clone size: once

CDR3 DNA: TGTGCCAGCAGTTTGACAGGGGAGAACTCCTACGAGCAGTACTTC
CDR3 protein: CASSLTGENSYEQYF
CDR3 length: 15
D gene: TRBD1
V gene: TRBV6-5
J gene: TRBJ2-7
clone size: .

CDR3 DNA: TGTGCCAGCACCGAGACTCCTCGCTCCTACGAGCAGTACTTC
CDR3 protein: CASTETPRSYEQYF
CDR3 length: 14
D gene: .
V gene: TRBV6-5
J gene: TRBJ2-7
clone size: .

CDR3 DNA: TGTGCCAGCAGTTTAGGACTAGCGAACTCCTACGAGCAGTACTTC
CDR3 protein: CASSLGLANSYEQYF
CDR3 length: 15
D gene: TRBD2
V gene: TRBV27
J gene: TRBJ2-7
clone size: .

CDR3 DNA: TGTGCCAGCAGACAACAGGACAACTATGGCTACACCTTC
CDR3 protein: CASRQQDNYGYTF
CDR3 length: 13
D gene: .
V gene: TRBV14
J gene: TRBJ1-2
clone size: .

CDR3 DNA: TGTGCCAGCAGCCCCAGGGTAGGCTATGGCTACACCTTC
CDR3 protein: CASSPRVGYGYTF
CDR3 length: 13
D gene: .
V gene: TRBV5-8
J gene: TRBJ1-2
clone size: .

CDR3 DNA: TGTGCCAGCAGCTTAAAGCGGGAGCGGTCCAACGAGCAGTACTTC
CDR3 protein: CASSLKRERSNEQYF
CDR3 length: 15
D gene: TRBD2
V gene: TRBV5-4
J gene: TRBJ2-7
clone size: .

CDR3 DNA: TGTGCCAGCAGTTTACAAGGACTGCAGTACTTC
CDR3 protein: CASSLQGLQYF
CDR3 length: 11
D gene: .
V gene: TRBV27
J gene: TRBJ2-7
clone size: .

CDR3 DNA: TGTGCCAGCAGCCAACAGGGGAGCAATCAGCCCCAGCATTTT
CDR3 protein: CASSQQGSNQPQHF
CDR3 length: 14
D gene: TRBD1
V gene: TRBV7-9
J gene: TRBJ1-5
clone size: .

CDR3 DNA: TGTGCCAGCTCACCAATGGCAGGGGGCCATCAAGAGCAGTACTTC
CDR3 protein: CASSPMAGGHQEQYF
CDR3 length: 15
D gene: TRBD1
V gene: TRBV18
J gene: TRBJ2-7
clone size: .

CDR3 DNA: TGTGCCAGCAGTCAAGGGGGGGTGGACACTGAAGCTTTCTTT
CDR3 protein: CASSQGGVDTEAFF
CDR3 length: 14
D gene: .
V gene: TRBV7-9
J gene: TRBJ1-1
clone size: .

CDR3 DNA: TGTGCCAGCAGTTACTCGACCAGGAACACTGAAGCTTTCTTT
CDR3 protein: CASSYSTRNTEAFF
CDR3 length: 14
D gene: .
V gene: TRBV6-5
J gene: TRBJ1-1
clone size: once

CDR3 DNA: TGCGCCAGCAGCCAAAAAAGGGGGAACACTGAAGCTTTCTTT
CDR3 protein: CASSQKRGNTEAFF
CDR3 length: 14
D gene: .
V gene: TRBV4-1
J gene: TRBJ1-1
clone size: .

CDR3 DNA: TGTGCCAGCAGCTCCCGGACAGGATTGTATGGCTACACCTTC
CDR3 protein: CASSSRTGLYGYTF
CDR3 length: 14
D gene: TRBD1
V gene: TRBV11-1
J gene: TRBJ1-2
clone size: .

CDR3 DNA: TGTGCCAGCAGCCCAGGCAGACCATACTCTGGGGCCAACGTCCTGACTTTC
CDR3 protein: CASSPGRPYSGANVLTF
CDR3 length: 17
D gene: .
V gene: TRBV27
J gene: TRBJ2-6
clone size: .

CDR3 DNA: TGTGCCAGTACCCCGGACAGACTCTATGGCTACACCTTC
CDR3 protein: CASTPDRLYGYTF
CDR3 length: 13
D gene: .
V gene: TRBV19
J gene: TRBJ1-2
clone size: .

CDR3 DNA: TGTGCCTGGAGGATCGGGACTAGCAATGAGCAGTTCTTC
CDR3 protein: CAWRIGTSNEQFF
CDR3 length: 13
D gene: TRBD2
V gene: TRBV30
J gene: TRBJ2-1
clone size: .

CDR3 DNA: TGTGCCAGCAGTCTCCTAGCGGGAGCTGTCGAGCAGTACTTC
CDR3 protein: CASSLLAGAVEQYF
CDR3 length: 14
D gene: TRBD2
V gene: TRBV28
J gene: TRBJ2-7
clone size: .

CDR3 DNA: TGTGCCAGCAGTCTCGGACAGGGCCGGCAGCAGTACTTC
CDR3 protein: CASSLGQGRQQYF
CDR3 length: 13
D gene: TRBD1
V gene: TRBV27
J gene: TRBJ2-7
clone size: .